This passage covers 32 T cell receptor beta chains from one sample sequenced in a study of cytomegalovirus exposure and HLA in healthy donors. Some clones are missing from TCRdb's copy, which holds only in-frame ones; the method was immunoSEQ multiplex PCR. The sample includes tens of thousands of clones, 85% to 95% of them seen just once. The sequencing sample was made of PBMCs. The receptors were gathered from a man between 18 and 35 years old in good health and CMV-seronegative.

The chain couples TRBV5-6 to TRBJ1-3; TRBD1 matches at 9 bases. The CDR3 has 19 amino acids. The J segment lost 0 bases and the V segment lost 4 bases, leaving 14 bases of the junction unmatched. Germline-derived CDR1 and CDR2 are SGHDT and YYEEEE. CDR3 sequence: CASSAGTGRMATSGNTIYF. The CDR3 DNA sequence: TGTGCCAGCAGCGCGGGGACAGGGAGAATGGCCACCTCTGGAAACACCATATATTTT.

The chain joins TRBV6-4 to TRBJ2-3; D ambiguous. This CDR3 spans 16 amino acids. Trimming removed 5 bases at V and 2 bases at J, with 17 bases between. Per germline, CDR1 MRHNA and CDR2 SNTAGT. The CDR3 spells CASSPQSGSPTDTQYF. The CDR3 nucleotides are TGTGCCAGCAGTCCTCAATCAGGTTCCCCCACAGATACGCAGTATTTT.

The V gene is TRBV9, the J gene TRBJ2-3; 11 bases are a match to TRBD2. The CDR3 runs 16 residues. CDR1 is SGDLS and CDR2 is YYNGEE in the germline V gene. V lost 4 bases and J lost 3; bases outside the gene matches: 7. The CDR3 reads CASSSWGLAATDTQYF. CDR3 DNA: TGTGCCAGCAGCAGCTGGGGACTAGCGGCGACAGATACGCAGTATTTT. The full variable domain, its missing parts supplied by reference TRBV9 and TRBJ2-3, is DSGVTQTPKHLITATGQRVTLRCSPRSGDLSVYWYQQSLDQGLQFLIQYYNGEERAKGNILERFSAQQFPDLHSELNLSSLELGDSALYFCASSSWGLAATDTQYFGPGTRLTVL.

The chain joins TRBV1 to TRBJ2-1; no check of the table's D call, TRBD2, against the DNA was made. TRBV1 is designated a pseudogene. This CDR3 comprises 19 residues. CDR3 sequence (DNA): TGCACCAGCAGCCAGTATCACCCGGGACTAGCGGGAGTGATGAATGAGCAGTTCTTC. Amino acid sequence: CTSSQYHPGLAGVMNEQFF.

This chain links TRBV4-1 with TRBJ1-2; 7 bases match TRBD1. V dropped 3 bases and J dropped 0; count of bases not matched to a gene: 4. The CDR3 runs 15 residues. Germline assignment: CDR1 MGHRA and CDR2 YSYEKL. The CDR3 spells CASSQPGTANYGYTF. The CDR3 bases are TGCGCCAGCAGCCAGCCCGGGACAGCTAACTATGGCTACACCTTC.

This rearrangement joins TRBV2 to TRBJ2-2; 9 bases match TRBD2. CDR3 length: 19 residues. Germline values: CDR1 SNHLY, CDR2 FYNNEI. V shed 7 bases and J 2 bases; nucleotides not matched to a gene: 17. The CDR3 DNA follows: TGTGCCAGCATCAACAATCCCCTCATAGCGGGAGCAAACACCGGGGAGCTGTTTTTT. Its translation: CASINNPLIAGANTGELFF. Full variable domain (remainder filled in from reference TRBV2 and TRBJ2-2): EPEVTQTPSHQVTQMGQEVILRCVPISNHLYFYWYRQILGQKVEFLVSFYNNEISEKSEIFDDQFSVERPDGSNFTLKIRSTKLEDSAMYFCASINNPLIAGANTGELFFGEGSRLTVL.

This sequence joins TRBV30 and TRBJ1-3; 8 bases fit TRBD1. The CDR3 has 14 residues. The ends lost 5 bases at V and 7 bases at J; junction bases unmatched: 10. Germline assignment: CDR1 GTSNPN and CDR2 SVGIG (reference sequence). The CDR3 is CAWAPWGQDNTIYF. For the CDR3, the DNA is TGTGCCTGGGCCCCTTGGGGACAGGACAACACCATATATTTT.

The CDR3 DNA sequence: TGCGCCAGCAGCTTGGATGCAGGGGGAAACACCATATATTTT. It translates to CASSLDAGGNTIYF. The genes are TRBV5-1 and TRBJ1-3, with TRBD1 as a possible D gene (5 bases). Germline V gives CDR1 SGHRS, CDR2 YFSETQ. With 0 bases removed from V and 4 bases from J, the gap between germline ends came to 8 bases. The CDR3 consists of 14 residues.

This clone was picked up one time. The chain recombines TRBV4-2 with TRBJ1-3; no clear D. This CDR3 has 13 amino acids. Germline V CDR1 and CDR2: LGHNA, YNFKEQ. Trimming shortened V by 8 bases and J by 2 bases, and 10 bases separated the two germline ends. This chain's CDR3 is CASESGAGNTIYF. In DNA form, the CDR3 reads TGTGCCAGCGAGAGCGGGGCTGGAAACACCATATATTTT.

The CDR3 loop is CASSLVLRTGPSSGYTF. CDR3 bases: TGTGCCAGCAGCTTAGTTCTTAGGACAGGGCCCTCGTCTGGCTACACCTTC. The chain is built from TRBV11-2 and TRBJ1-2; 8 bases fit TRBD1. The V gene's germline CDR1 is SGHAT and CDR2 FQNNGV. This CDR3 is built from 17 residues. V lost 1 base and J lost 7; bases outside the gene matches: 14.

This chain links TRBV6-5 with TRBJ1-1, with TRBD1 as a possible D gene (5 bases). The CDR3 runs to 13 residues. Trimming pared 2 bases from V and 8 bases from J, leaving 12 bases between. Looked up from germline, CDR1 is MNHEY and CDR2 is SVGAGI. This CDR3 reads CASSYQTGGEAFF. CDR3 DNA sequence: TGTGCCAGCAGTTACCAGACGGGGGGGGAAGCTTTCTTT.

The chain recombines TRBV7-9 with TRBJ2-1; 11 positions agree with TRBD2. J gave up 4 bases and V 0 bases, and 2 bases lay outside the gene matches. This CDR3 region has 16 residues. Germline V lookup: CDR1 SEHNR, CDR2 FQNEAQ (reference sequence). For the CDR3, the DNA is TGTGCCAGCAGCTTAGCAGTAGCGGGGGGGTACAATGAGCAGTTCTTC. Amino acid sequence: CASSLAVAGGYNEQFF.

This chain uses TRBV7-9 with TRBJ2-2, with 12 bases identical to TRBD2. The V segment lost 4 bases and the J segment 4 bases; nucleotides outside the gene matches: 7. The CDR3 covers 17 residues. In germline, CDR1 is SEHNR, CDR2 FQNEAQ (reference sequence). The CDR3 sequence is CASSSTTSGSGTGELFF. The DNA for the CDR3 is TGTGCCAGCAGCTCGACGACTAGCGGGAGTGGCACCGGGGAGCTGTTTTTT.

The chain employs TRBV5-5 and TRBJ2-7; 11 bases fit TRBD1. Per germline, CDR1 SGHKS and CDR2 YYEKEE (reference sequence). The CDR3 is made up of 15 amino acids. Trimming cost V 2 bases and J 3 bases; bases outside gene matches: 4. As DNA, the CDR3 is TGTGCCAGCAGCTTAGGACAGGGGGCATTCTACGAGCAGTACTTC. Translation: CASSLGQGAFYEQYF.

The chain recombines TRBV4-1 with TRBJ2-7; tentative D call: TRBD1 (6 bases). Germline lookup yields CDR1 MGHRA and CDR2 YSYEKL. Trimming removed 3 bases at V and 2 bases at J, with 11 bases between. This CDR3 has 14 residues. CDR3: CASSHLTGTYEQYF. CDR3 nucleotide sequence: TGCGCCAGCAGCCACCTGACAGGAACCTACGAGCAGTACTTC.

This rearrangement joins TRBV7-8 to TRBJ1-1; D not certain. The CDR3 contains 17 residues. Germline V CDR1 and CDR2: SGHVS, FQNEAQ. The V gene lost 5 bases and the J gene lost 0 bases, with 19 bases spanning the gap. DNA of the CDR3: TGTGCCAGCAGCCCGAGGTCGAGGCAGACTTTGAACACTGAAGCTTTCTTT. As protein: CASSPRSRQTLNTEAFF.

CDR3 DNA sequence: TGTGCCAGCAGGACAGGGAACTATGGCTACACCTTC. This gives the protein CASRTGNYGYTF. The V and J genes are TRBV27 and TRBJ1-2, with 7 nucleotides matching TRBD1. V lost 6 bases and J lost 2; bases outside the gene matches: 0. Looked up from germline, CDR1 is MNHEY and CDR2 is SMNVEV (reference sequence). CDR3 length: 12 residues.

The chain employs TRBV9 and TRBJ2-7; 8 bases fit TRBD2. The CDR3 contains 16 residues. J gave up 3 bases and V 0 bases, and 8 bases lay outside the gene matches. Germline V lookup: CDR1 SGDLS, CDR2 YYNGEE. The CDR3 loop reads CASSVGSELAVYEQYF. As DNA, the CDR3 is TGTGCCAGCAGCGTAGGAAGCGAACTAGCGGTCTACGAGCAGTACTTC.

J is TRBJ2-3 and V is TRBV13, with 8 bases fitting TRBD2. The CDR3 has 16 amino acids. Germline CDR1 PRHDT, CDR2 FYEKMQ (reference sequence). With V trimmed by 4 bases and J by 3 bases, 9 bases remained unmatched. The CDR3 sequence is CASSSALAGSTDTQYF. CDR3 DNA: TGTGCCAGCAGCTCCGCTCTAGCGGGTTCAACAGATACGCAGTATTTT. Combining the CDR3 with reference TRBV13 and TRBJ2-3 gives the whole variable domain AAGVIQSPRHLIKEKRETATLKCYPIPRHDTVYWYQQGPGQDPQFLISFYEKMQSDKGSIPDRFSAQQFSDYHSELNMSSLELGDSALYFCASSSALAGSTDTQYFGPGTRLTVL.

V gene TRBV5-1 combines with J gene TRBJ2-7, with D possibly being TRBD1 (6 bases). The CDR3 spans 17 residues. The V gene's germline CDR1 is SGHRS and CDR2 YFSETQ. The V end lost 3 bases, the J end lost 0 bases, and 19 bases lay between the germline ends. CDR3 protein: CASSSSTIGQSSYEQYF. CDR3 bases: TGCGCCAGCAGCTCGTCCACAATCGGACAGAGCTCCTACGAGCAGTACTTC.

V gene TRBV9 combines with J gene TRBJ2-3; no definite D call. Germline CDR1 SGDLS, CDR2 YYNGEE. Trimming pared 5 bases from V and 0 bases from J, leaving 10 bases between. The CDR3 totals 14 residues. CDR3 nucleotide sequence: TGTGCCAGCAGTCCCGACTCTAGCACAGATACGCAGTATTTT. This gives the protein CASSPDSSTDTQYF.

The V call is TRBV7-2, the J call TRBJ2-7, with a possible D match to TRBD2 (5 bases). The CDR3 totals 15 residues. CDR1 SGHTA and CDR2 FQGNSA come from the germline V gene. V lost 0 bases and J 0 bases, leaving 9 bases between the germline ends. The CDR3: CASSLASVSSYEQYF. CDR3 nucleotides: TGTGCCAGCAGCTTAGCTAGCGTCAGCTCCTACGAGCAGTACTTC. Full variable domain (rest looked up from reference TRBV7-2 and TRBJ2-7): GAGVSQSPSNKVTEKGKDVELRCDPISGHTALYWYRQSLGQGLEFLIYFQGNSAPDKSGLPSDRFSAERTGGSVSTLTIQRTQQEDSAVYLCASSLASVSSYEQYFGPGTRLTVT.

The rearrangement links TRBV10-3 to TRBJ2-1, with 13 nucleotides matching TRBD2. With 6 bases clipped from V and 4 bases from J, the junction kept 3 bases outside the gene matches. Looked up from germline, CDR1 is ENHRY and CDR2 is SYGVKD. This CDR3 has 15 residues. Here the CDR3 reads CAIRMTSGRYNEQFF. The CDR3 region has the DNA TGTGCCATCAGGATGACTAGCGGGAGGTACAATGAGCAGTTCTTC.

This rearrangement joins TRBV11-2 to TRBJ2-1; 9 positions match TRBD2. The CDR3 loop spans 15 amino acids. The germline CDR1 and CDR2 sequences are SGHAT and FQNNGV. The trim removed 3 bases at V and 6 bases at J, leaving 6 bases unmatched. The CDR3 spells CASSFHGTSFNEQFF. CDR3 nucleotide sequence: TGTGCCAGCAGCTTCCACGGGACTAGCTTCAATGAGCAGTTCTTC.

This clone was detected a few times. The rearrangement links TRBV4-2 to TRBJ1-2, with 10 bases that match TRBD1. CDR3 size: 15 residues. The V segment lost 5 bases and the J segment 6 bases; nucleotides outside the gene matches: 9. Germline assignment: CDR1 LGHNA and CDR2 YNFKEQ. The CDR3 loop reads CASSEGTGEGNGYTF. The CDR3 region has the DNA TGTGCCAGCAGCGAAGGGACAGGGGAAGGGAATGGCTACACCTTC.

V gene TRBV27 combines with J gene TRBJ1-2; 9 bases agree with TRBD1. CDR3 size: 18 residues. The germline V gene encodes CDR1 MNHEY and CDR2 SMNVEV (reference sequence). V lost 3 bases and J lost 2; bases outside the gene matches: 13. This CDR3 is CASSLSAETGGMNYGYTF. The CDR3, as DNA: TGTGCCAGCAGTTTGTCGGCTGAGACAGGGGGGATGAACTATGGCTACACCTTC.

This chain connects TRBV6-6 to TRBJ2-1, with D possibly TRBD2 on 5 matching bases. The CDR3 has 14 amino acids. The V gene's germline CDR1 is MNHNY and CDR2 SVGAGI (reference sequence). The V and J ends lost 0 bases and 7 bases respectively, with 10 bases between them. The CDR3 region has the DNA TGTGCCAGCAGTTACTCACGGGGTCGGAATGAGCAGTTCTTC. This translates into CASSYSRGRNEQFF.

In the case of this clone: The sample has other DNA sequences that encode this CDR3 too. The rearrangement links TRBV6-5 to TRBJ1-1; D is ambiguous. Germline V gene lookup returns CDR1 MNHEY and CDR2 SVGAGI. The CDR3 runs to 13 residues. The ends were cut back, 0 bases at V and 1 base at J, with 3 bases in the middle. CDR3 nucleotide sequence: TGTGCCAGCAGTTACTCGGCGAACACTGAAGCTTTCTTT. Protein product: CASSYSANTEAFF.

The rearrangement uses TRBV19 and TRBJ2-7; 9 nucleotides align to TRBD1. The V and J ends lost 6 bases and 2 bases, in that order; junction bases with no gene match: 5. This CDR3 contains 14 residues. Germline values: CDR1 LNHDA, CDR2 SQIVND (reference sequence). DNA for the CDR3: TGTGCCAGTAGGCGGACAGGGGTCACCTACGAGCAGTACTTC. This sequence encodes CASRRTGVTYEQYF.

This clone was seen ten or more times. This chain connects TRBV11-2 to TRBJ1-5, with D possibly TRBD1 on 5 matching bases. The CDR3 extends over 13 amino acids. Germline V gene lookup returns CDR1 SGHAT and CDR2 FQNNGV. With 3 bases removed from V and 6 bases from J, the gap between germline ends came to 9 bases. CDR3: CASSFGAAQPQHF. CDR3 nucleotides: TGTGCCAGCAGCTTTGGGGCAGCTCAGCCCCAGCATTTT.

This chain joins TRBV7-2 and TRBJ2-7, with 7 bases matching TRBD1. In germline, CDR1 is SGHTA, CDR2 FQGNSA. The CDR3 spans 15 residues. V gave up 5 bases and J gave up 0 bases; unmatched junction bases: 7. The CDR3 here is CASSLQGGSSYEQYF. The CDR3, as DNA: TGTGCCAGCAGCCTACAAGGGGGCAGCTCCTACGAGCAGTACTTC.

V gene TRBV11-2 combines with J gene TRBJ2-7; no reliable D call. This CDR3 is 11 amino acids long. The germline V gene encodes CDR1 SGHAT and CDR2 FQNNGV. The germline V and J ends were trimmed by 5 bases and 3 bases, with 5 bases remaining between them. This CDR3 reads CASSPNYEQYF. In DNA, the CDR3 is TGTGCCAGCAGCCCCAACTACGAGCAGTACTTC.